This T cell receptor beta chain originates from a study of blood T cell repertoires in COVID-19. Germline V lookup: CDR1 SGHTA, CDR2 FQGTGA. The CDR3 covers 14 residues. V shed 5 bases and J 7 bases; nucleotides not matched to a gene: 9. Profiling relied on immunoSEQ multiplex PCR, and the TCRdb table lists in-frame clones only, not all of them. The data show 100,000 to 130,000 clones, with roughly four fifths seen just once and approximately 4.1% held by the top ten. The clonotype was recovered from a woman in her 70s with acute or convalescent COVID-19. The sequencing sample was made of peripheral blood. This chain uses TRBV7-3 with TRBJ1-2; 8 positions match TRBD1. The CDR3 spells CASSLGQGQGGYTF. CDR3 coding DNA: TGTGCCAGCAGCCTAGGACAGGGCCAAGGTGGCTACACCTTC.